The T cell receptor beta chain described here comes from a study of blood T cell repertoires in COVID-19. Study-level background: The United States, Italy and Spain supplied acute and convalescent COVID-19 samples.

TCRdb's copy holds only in-frame clones and misses some; the assay was immunoSEQ multiplex PCR. The sample lists over 90,000 clones, about nine tenths occurring once. Germline-derived CDR1 and CDR2 are SGHVS and FQNEAQ. The CDR3 runs 16 residues. V gave up 5 bases and J gave up 2 bases, with 18 bases separating them. The gene calls are TRBV7-8 and TRBJ1-2; D perhaps matches TRBD1 (6 bases). The clonotype originates from a woman in her forties or fifties with COVID-19, enrolled during active disease. The sequenced material came from peripheral blood. DNA for the CDR3: TGTGCCAGCAGCCGGGCCGGGACACCGATAAACTATGGCTACACCTTC. Translation: CASSRAGTPINYGYTF.